This TCR beta chain was obtained from a study of blood T cell repertoires in COVID-19. Study-level background: From T cells, B-cell-depleted T cells, or PBMCs came the material, which was cDNA or gDNA.

With 3 bases removed from V and 3 bases from J, the gap between germline ends came to 12 bases. The CDR3 is 15 residues long. Germline CDR1 and CDR2: KGHSH and LQKENI. The authors' processing: It was from reference gene primer amplification that nucleated cell counts were estimated. This table comes from immunoSEQ multiplex PCR, and its TCRdb copy is limited to in-frame clones, with some not included. That table gives V, J and clone size, and the DNA gave D and trimming. The repertoire has roughly 150,000 clones, over 70% of them found once; the top ten carry roughly 18%. The TCR was taken from a woman in her 70s who had recovered from COVID-19. Material for sequencing was peripheral blood. The chain recombines TRBV18 with TRBJ1-5; D ambiguous. CDR3 coding DNA: TGTGCCAGCTCACCGGACGGAGGGATCAATCAGCCCCAGCATTTT. The encoded protein is CASSPDGGINQPQHF.